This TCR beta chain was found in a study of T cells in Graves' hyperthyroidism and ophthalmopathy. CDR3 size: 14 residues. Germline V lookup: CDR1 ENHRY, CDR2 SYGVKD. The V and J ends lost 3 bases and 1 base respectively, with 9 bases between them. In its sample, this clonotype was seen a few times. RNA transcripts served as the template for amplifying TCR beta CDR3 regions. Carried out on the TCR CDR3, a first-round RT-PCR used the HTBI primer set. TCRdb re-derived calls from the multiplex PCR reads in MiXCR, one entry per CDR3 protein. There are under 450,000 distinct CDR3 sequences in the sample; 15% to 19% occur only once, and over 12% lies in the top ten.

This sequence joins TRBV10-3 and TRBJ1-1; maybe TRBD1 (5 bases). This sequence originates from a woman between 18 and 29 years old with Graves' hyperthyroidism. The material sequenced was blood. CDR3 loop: CAISDTRENTEAFF. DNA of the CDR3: TGTGCCATCAGTGACACCAGGGAGAACACTGAAGCTTTCTTT.